These 9 T cell receptor beta chains were all obtained from the same sample, sequenced in a study of persistence of HIV-infected CD4 T cells. The immunoSEQ assay was version 4, run in survey mode. Only in-frame clones appear in the TCRdb table, and some are missing; sequencing was by immunoSEQ multiplex PCR. The sample includes 64,000 or so clones, about 69% of them seen just once. An overlapping HIV-1 Gag peptide pool stimulated these cells at approximately 1 ug/peptide/mL. Sorted nonresponding memory CD4+ T cells were CD40L-negative, CD69-negative, CD45RO-high. Their target antigens are unknown. The source was CD4+ T cells sorted from PBMCs after roughly 18-hour stimulation, collected from a patient who received antiretroviral therapy. The source is an adult man with HIV who was CMV-seropositive.

The rearrangement joins TRBV3-1 (or the pseudogene TRBV3-2) to TRBJ1-5, with no clear D. Germline lookup yields CDR1 LGHDT and CDR2 YNNKEL (reference sequence). This CDR3 spans 14 amino acids. The V and J ends lost 1 base and 7 bases respectively, with 11 bases between them. The CDR3, as DNA: TGTGCCAGCAGCCAAGGGGCGGGTCGGCAGCCCCAGCATTTT. This sequence encodes CASSQGAGRQPQHF.

The chain combines TRBV29-1 with TRBJ2-4; D perhaps matches TRBD1 (5 bases). Germline lookup yields CDR1 SQVTM and CDR2 ANQGSEA. The CDR3 is 12 amino acids. V was pared by 4 bases and J by 8 bases, with 12 bases between. The CDR3 DNA follows: TGCAGCGTTGGGGGCCAAACGGACATTCAGTACTTC. Translation: CSVGGQTDIQYF. Looking up the rest from reference TRBV29-1 and TRBJ2-4 gives the full variable domain: SAVISQKPSRDICQRGTSLTIQCQVDSQVTMMFWYRQQPGQSLTLIATANQGSEATYESGFVIDKFPISRPNLTFSTLTVSNMSPEDSSIYLCSVGGQTDIQYFGAGTRLSVL.

The chain has TRBV4-2 and TRBJ2-1; the match to TRBD2 covers 13 bases. The CDR3 covers 17 residues. V was pared by 1 base and J by 5 bases, with 5 bases of the junction left unmatched. The germline gives CDR1 LGHNA, CDR2 YNFKEQ. The CDR3 nucleotides are TGTGCCAGCAGCCAAGTCGGGACTAGCGGGGTGAACAATGAGCAGTTCTTC. It encodes CASSQVGTSGVNNEQFF.

The V and J genes are TRBV5-4 and TRBJ2-7; 8 nucleotides match TRBD1. This CDR3 has 13 amino acids. The ends lost 1 base at V and 6 bases at J; junction bases unmatched: 3. The V gene's germline CDR1 is SGHNT and CDR2 YYREEE (reference sequence). CDR3 coding DNA: TGTGCCAGCAGCTTGCGGACAGGGATCGAGCAGTACTTC. Amino acids: CASSLRTGIEQYF.

This clone turned up a few times. The chain is built from TRBV9 and TRBJ1-3; D may be TRBD1 (6 bases). The CDR3 has 17 residues. Deletions cut 4 bases from V and 0 bases from J, with 17 bases between. Germline V lookup: CDR1 SGDLS, CDR2 YYNGEE. CDR3 DNA sequence: TGTGCCAGCAGCCTCAGGGGACTTTCCGGCTCTGGAAACACCATATATTTT. Translating gives CASSLRGLSGSGNTIYF.

CDR3 amino acids: CASSDREQFF. The CDR3, as DNA: TGTGCCAGCAGCGACAGAGAGCAGTTCTTC. The rearrangement joins TRBV6-5 to TRBJ2-1; D possibly corresponds to TRBD1 (5 bases). The CDR3 is 10 amino acids. Germline lookup yields CDR1 MNHEY and CDR2 SVGAGI. Trimming pared 6 bases from V and 10 bases from J, leaving 7 bases between.

This clone was found once. The chain uses TRBV12-3 or TRBV12-4 and TRBJ1-1, with a possible D match to TRBD1 (6 bases). This CDR3 comprises 13 residues. V lost 2 bases and J 4 bases, leaving 8 bases between the germline ends. The CDR3 protein is CASSLKGGTEAFF. CDR3 nucleotide sequence: TGTGCCAGCAGTTTAAAAGGGGGCACTGAAGCTTTCTTT.

V and J are TRBV18 and TRBJ1-1, with D unclear. Looked up from germline, CDR1 is KGHSH and CDR2 is LQKENI. The V end was cut by 2 bases, the J end by 1 base, with 11 bases between. The CDR3 covers 15 residues. CDR3 DNA sequence: TGTGCCAGCTCACCAGTAGTAGGAGGGAACACTGAAGCTTTCTTT. This sequence encodes CASSPVVGGNTEAFF.

V usage is TRBV18 and J usage is TRBJ2-1, with D maybe TRBD2 (6 bases). The V gene's germline CDR1 is KGHSH and CDR2 LQKENI. With 6 bases removed from V and 6 bases from J, the gap between germline ends came to 18 bases. The CDR3 consists of 15 residues. CDR3 sequence (DNA): TGTGCCAGCTCTTCTAGGGAGGCCTCGGGCAATGAGCAGTTCTTC. It translates to CASSSREASGNEQFF.